This TCR beta chain was recovered during a study of radiation and T cells in renal cell carcinoma. Study-wide points: Top tumor clonotypes rose in blood 2 weeks post-radiation, then contracted. No pretreatment tumor biopsies were available for baseline clonotypes.

With regard to this clone: Antigen: not known.

Sequencing used immunoSEQ multiplex PCR; TCRdb keeps in-frame clones, though not all of them. In the table there are 70,000 or so clones, roughly 80% of which are singletons. Time point defined: blood 2 weeks post-SBRT. Treatment: 15 Gy SBRT to primary tumor, nephrectomy 4 weeks later. Radiation-treated patients gave blood at baseline, week 2 and week 4. This CDR3 region has 16 residues. Looked up from germline, CDR1 is SQVTM and CDR2 is ANQGSEA. V was trimmed by 1 base and J by 1 base, leaving 13 bases between them. The rearrangement links TRBV29-1 to TRBJ1-4; D remains unclear. The source of this sequence is a man in his fifties or sixties with renal cell carcinoma. This specimen was blood, taken from a patient whose treatment included radiotherapy and nephrectomy. The CDR3 loop is CSVEAVDAGTNEKLFF. DNA for the CDR3: TGCAGCGTTGAAGCGGTAGATGCGGGAACTAATGAAAAACTGTTTTTT.